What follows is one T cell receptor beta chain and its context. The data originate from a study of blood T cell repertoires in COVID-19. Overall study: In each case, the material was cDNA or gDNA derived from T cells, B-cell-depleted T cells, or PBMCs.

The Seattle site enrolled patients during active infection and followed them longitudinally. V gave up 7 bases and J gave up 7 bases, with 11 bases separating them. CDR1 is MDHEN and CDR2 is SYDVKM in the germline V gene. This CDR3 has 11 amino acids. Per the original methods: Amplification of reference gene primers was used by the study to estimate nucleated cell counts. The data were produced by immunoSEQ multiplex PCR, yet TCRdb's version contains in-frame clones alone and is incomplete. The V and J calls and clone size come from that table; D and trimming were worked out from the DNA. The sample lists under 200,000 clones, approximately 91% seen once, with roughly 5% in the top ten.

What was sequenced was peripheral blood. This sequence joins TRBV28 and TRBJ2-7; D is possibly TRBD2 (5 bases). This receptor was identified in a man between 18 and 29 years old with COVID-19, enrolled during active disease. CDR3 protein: CASTRRGEQYF. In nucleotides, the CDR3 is TGTGCCAGCACTCGTCGGGGTGAGCAGTACTTC.